This T cell receptor (beta chain) originates from a study of control samples from healthy donors and cancer patients. The repertoire was sequenced with immunoSEQ multiplex PCR; TCRdb's copy has only in-frame clones and lacks some. Of about 89,000 clones listed, more than 75% are singletons. Germline-derived CDR1 and CDR2 are SGHRS and YFSETQ. Trimming shortened V by 4 bases and J by 6 bases, and 15 bases separated the two germline ends. The CDR3 spans 14 residues. Material: blood. The receptor was isolated from a woman between 35 and 50 years old in good health. This chain joins TRBV5-1 and TRBJ2-3; no firm D call. The CDR3 coding sequence is TGCGCCAGCAGCCCTGATCCTCGCTCGGATACGCAGTATTTT. Protein sequence: CASSPDPRSDTQYF.